This T cell receptor (beta chain) was found in a study of identical twins. Remarks on this clonotype: A junction end diverges from the germline sequence, so it may reflect a read error.

Germline V CDR1 and CDR2: SGHKS, YYEKEE (reference sequence). CDR3 length: 16 residues. Unique molecular identifiers were present on cDNA, and template switching added a universal primer site. TCRdb used MiXCR to reprocess the 5' RACE reads, holding one entry per CDR3 protein. The sample carries some 500,000 distinct CDR3 sequences, less than 25% recorded once. A further study also used this sample, focusing on T cells expressing NK-cell markers.

This clonotype was obtained from a woman younger than 35 in good health. The sample taken for sequencing was CD4+ T cells sorted from blood. This chain links TRBV5-5 with TRBJ2-1, with 7 bases aligning to TRBD2. The CDR3: CSSSLAGAGRQYEQFF. The DNA for the CDR3 is TGTTCCAGCAGCTTGGCCGGAGCGGGGAGGCAGTATGAGCAGTTCTTC. The full variable domain, completed using reference TRBV5-5 and TRBJ2-1, is DAGVTQSPTHLIKTRGQQVTLRCSPISGHKSVSWYQQVLGQGPQFIFQYYEKEERGRGNFPDRFSARQFPNYSSELNVNALLLGDSALYLCSSSLAGAGRQYEQFFGPGTRLTVL.